These T cell receptor beta chains were read from a single sample in a study of identical twins. Each CDR3 protein gets one entry after TCRdb re-called the 5' RACE reads with MiXCR. The sample shows roughly 290,000 distinct CDR3 sequences, more than 8% of them seen only once. The data also belong to a second study, concerning yellow fever vaccine responses in identical twins.

Sequenced sample: CD8+ T cells sorted from blood. The receptors were sampled from a woman younger than 30 in good health. Both conserved end residues are part of each CDR3. The D gene is left open where the match is weak. Only part of the rows carry a size: once, few, many, or a class if the clone is expanded.

clone size: many
V gene: TRBV5-1
J gene: TRBJ2-7
D gene: -
CDR3 protein: CASSLVQFSYEQYF
CDR3 DNA: TGCGCCAGCAGCTTGGTTCAGTTCTCCTACGAGCAGTACTTC

clone size: -
V gene: TRBV15
J gene: TRBJ1-1
D gene: -
CDR3 protein: CATSSWGNTEAFF
CDR3 DNA: TGTGCCACCAGCAGTTGGGGAAACACTGAAGCTTTCTTT

clone size: -
V gene: TRBV7-3
J gene: TRBJ2-2
D gene: TRBD2
CDR3 protein: CASKGGLANTGELFF
CDR3 DNA: TGTGCCAGCAAGGGGGGACTAGCGAACACCGGGGAGCTGTTTTTT

clone size: -
V gene: TRBV27
J gene: TRBJ2-2
D gene: TRBD1
CDR3 protein: CASRSLDRATGELFF
CDR3 DNA: TGTGCCAGCAGATCACTCGACAGGGCCACCGGGGAGCTGTTTTTT

clone size: -
V gene: TRBV4-3
J gene: TRBJ1-3
D gene: -
CDR3 protein: CASSQGQDSGNTIYF
CDR3 DNA: TGCGCCAGCAGCCAAGGACAGGACTCTGGAAACACCATATATTTT

clone size: -
V gene: TRBV6-2/TRBV6-3
J gene: TRBJ2-5
D gene: -
CDR3 protein: CASSYSRQHGQETQYF
CDR3 DNA: TGTGCCAGCAGTTACTCGAGACAGCATGGTCAAGAGACCCAGTACTTC

clone size: many
V gene: TRBV6-2/TRBV6-3
J gene: TRBJ2-4
D gene: -
CDR3 protein: CASSYSLVLDIQYF
CDR3 DNA: TGTGCCAGCAGTTACTCCCTAGTCTTGGACATTCAGTACTTC

clone size: few
V gene: TRBV24-1
J gene: TRBJ1-2
D gene: -
CDR3 protein: CATSDLIGNGYTF
CDR3 DNA: TGTGCCACCAGTGATTTGATAGGGAATGGCTACACCTTC

clone size: few
V gene: TRBV10-3
J gene: TRBJ2-3
D gene: TRBD1
CDR3 protein: CAISVFGTGGTDTQYF
CDR3 DNA: TGTGCCATCAGCGTTTTCGGGACAGGGGGAACAGATACGCAGTATTTT

clone size: many
V gene: TRBV20-1
J gene: TRBJ2-7
D gene: TRBD1
CDR3 protein: CSARDGTGDYEQYF
CDR3 DNA: TGCAGTGCTAGAGATGGGACAGGGGACTACGAGCAGTACTTC

clone size: -
V gene: TRBV7-9
J gene: TRBJ1-4
D gene: -
CDR3 protein: CASSLEGAGEKLFF
CDR3 DNA: TGTGCCAGCAGCTTAGAAGGGGCGGGTGAAAAACTGTTTTTT

clone size: few
V gene: TRBV28
J gene: TRBJ2-1
D gene: -
CDR3 protein: CASSFLGPGSYNEQFF
CDR3 DNA: TGTGCCAGCAGTTTTTTAGGACCGGGCTCCTACAATGAGCAGTTCTTC

clone size: few
V gene: TRBV27
J gene: TRBJ2-7
D gene: -
CDR3 protein: CASSPRYRVDLYEQYF
CDR3 DNA: TGTGCCAGCAGTCCACGCTACAGGGTGGACCTCTACGAGCAGTACTTC

clone size: few
V gene: TRBV10-3
J gene: TRBJ2-2
D gene: TRBD2
CDR3 protein: CAISPPEASGMTGELFF
CDR3 DNA: TGTGCCATCAGCCCCCCTGAGGCTAGCGGGATGACCGGGGAGCTGTTTTTT

clone size: few
V gene: TRBV4-1
J gene: TRBJ2-7
D gene: -
CDR3 protein: CASSPLASYEQYF
CDR3 DNA: TGCGCCAGCAGCCCCTTGGCTTCCTACGAGCAGTACTTC

clone size: -
V gene: TRBV6-5
J gene: TRBJ2-7
D gene: -
CDR3 protein: CASSKGPAEQYF
CDR3 DNA: TGTGCCAGCAGTAAGGGACCCGCGGAGCAGTACTTC

clone size: -
V gene: TRBV27
J gene: TRBJ1-6
D gene: -
CDR3 protein: CASSSLRVSPLHF
CDR3 DNA: TGTGCCAGCAGTTCCCTGAGAGTCTCACCCCTCCACTTT

clone size: -
V gene: TRBV6-1
J gene: TRBJ2-7
D gene: -
CDR3 protein: CASTSMGDSPYEQYF
CDR3 DNA: TGTGCCAGCACCTCAATGGGGGACTCTCCATACGAGCAGTACTTC

clone size: few
V gene: TRBV3-1
J gene: TRBJ1-1
D gene: -
CDR3 protein: CASSQGQGRYTEAFF
CDR3 DNA: TGTGCCAGCAGCCAAGGTCAGGGGAGGTACACTGAAGCTTTCTTT

clone size: many
V gene: TRBV6-5
J gene: TRBJ2-3
D gene: -
CDR3 protein: CASSYFPGGGGDTDTQYF
CDR3 DNA: TGTGCCAGCAGTTACTTCCCAGGGGGAGGGGGTGACACAGATACGCAGTATTTT

clone size: many
V gene: TRBV27
J gene: TRBJ2-1
D gene: -
CDR3 protein: CASSPVPYNEQFF
CDR3 DNA: TGTGCCAGCAGTCCGGTACCTTACAATGAGCAGTTCTTC

clone size: few
V gene: TRBV15
J gene: TRBJ2-4
D gene: TRBD2
CDR3 protein: CATSRERPGLAGAGNIQYF
CDR3 DNA: TGTGCCACCAGCAGAGAACGACCGGGACTAGCGGGGGCGGGAAACATTCAGTACTTC

clone size: -
V gene: TRBV2
J gene: TRBJ1-5
D gene: -
CDR3 protein: CASSEGAGATPEHF
CDR3 DNA: TGTGCCAGCAGTGAAGGCGCAGGGGCCACCCCCGAGCATTTT

clone size: many
V gene: TRBV20-1
J gene: TRBJ1-1
D gene: -
CDR3 protein: CSARDRQVRTEAFF
CDR3 DNA: TGCAGTGCTAGAGATCGACAGGTGAGGACTGAAGCTTTCTTT

clone size: many
V gene: TRBV5-1
J gene: TRBJ2-1
D gene: -
CDR3 protein: CASSLAPSNEQFF
CDR3 DNA: TGCGCCAGCAGCTTGGCCCCCTCCAATGAGCAGTTCTTC

clone size: -
V gene: TRBV7-2
J gene: TRBJ2-1
D gene: -
CDR3 protein: CASSPGRDHSYNEQFF
CDR3 DNA: TGTGCCAGCAGCCCTGGCCGTGACCACTCCTACAATGAGCAGTTCTTC

clone size: few
V gene: TRBV20-1
J gene: TRBJ1-4
D gene: -
CDR3 protein: CSARAGLIATNEKLFF
CDR3 DNA: TGCAGTGCTAGAGCAGGGTTGATTGCAACTAATGAAAAACTGTTTTTT

clone size: many
V gene: TRBV10-2
J gene: TRBJ2-1
D gene: TRBD2
CDR3 protein: CASASGSLGNEQFF
CDR3 DNA: TGCGCCAGCGCTAGCGGGAGTCTGGGCAATGAGCAGTTCTTC

clone size: -
V gene: TRBV28
J gene: TRBJ2-7
D gene: -
CDR3 protein: CASSQGPHPYEQNF
CDR3 DNA: TGTGCCAGCAGTCAGGGACCGCACCCTTACGAGCAGAACTTC

clone size: many
V gene: TRBV20-1
J gene: TRBJ1-1
D gene: -
CDR3 protein: CSARGAGDHTEAFF
CDR3 DNA: TGCAGTGCTAGAGGTGCAGGGGATCACACTGAAGCTTTCTTT

clone size: -
V gene: TRBV6-1
J gene: TRBJ1-5
D gene: -
CDR3 protein: CATYSTGPRNQPQHF
CDR3 DNA: TGTGCCACCTATTCTACAGGACCCCGCAATCAGCCCCAGCATTTT